Here is one T cell receptor beta chain with its context. What it binds is unknown. This specimen comes from a study of T cells in tumors after PD-1 blockade. Study details: Either cemiplimab 350 mg every 2 weeks or pembrolizumab 200 mg every 3 weeks was given. Some patients also took daily vismodegib 150 mg during anti-PD-1 treatment. Blood samples averaged about 110,000 templates (range 24,679-257,772) and roughly 37,000 unique clonotypes.

Notes on the study in general: Approximately 41% of tumor TCR clonotypes were also found in blood.

Clones were sequenced by immunoSEQ multiplex PCR, and TCRdb holds only the in-frame ones, with some missing. This repertoire shows over 20,000 clones, about 84% found once; its top ten account for 10% to 15%. The TCR originated in a human donor with basal cell carcinoma. Source: PBMCs, taken after anti-PD-1 treatment.

CDR3 region: CASSLAGESYEQYF. CDR3 nucleotide sequence: TGTGCCAGCAGCTTAGCGGGGGAGTCCTACGAGCAGTACTTC. The chain combines TRBV7-2 with TRBJ2-7; tentatively, D is TRBD1 or TRBD2 (5 bases each). Germline CDR1 and CDR2: SGHTA and FQGNSA. CDR3 length equals 14 residues. Trimming took 0 bases from V and 1 from J, leaving 7 bases between them.